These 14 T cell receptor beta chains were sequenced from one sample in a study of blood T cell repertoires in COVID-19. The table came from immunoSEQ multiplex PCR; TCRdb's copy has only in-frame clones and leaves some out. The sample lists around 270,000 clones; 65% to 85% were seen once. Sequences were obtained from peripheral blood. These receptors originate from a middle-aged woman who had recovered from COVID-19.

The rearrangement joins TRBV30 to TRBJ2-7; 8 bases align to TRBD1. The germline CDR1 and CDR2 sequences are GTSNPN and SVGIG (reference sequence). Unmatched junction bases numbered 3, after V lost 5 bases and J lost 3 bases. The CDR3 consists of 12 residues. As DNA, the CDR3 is TGTGCCTGGGGTGACAGGGGCTACGAGCAGTACTTC. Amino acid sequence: CAWGDRGYEQYF.

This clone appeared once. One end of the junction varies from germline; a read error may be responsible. CDR3 residues: CASSSGTSSF. Here the CDR3 DNA reads TGTGCCAGCAGCAGTGGGACATCTTCCTTC. The J gene is TRBJ1-2, the V gene TRBV2; D perhaps matches TRBD1 (6 bases). This CDR3 region has 10 residues. Germline-derived CDR1 and CDR2 are SNHLY and FYNNEI.

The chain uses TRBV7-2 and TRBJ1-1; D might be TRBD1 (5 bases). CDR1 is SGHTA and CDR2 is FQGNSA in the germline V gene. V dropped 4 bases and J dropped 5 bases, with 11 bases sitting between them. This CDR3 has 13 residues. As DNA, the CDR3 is TGTGCCAGCAGCTCCCAGGGTAAAACTGAAGCTTTCTTT. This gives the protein CASSSQGKTEAFF.

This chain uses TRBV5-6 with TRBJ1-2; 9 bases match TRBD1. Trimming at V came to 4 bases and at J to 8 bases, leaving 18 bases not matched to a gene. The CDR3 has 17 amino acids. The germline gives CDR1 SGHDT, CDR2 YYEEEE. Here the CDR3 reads CASSPKGTGYGLGGYTF. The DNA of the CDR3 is TGTGCCAGCAGCCCCAAGGGGACAGGGTACGGTTTGGGAGGCTACACCTTC.

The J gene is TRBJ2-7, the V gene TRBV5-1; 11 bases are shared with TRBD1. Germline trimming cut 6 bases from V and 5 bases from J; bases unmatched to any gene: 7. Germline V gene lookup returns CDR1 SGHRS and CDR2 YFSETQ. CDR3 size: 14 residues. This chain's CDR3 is CASTGTGGGDEQYF. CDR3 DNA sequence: TGCGCCAGCACCGGGACAGGGGGTGGCGACGAGCAGTACTTC.

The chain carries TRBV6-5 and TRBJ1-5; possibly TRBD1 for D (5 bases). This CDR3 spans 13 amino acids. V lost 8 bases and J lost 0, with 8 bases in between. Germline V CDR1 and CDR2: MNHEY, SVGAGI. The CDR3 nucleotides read TGTGCCAGCCTCAGGGATAGCAATCAGCCCCAGCATTTT. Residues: CASLRDSNQPQHF.

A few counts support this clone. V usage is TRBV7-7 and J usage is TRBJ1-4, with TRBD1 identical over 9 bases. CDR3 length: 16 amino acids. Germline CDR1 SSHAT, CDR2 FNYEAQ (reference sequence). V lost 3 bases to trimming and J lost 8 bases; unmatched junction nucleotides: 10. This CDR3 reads CASSLFPGQGGEKLFF. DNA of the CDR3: TGTGCCAGCAGCTTGTTTCCGGGACAGGGAGGCGAAAAACTGTTTTTT. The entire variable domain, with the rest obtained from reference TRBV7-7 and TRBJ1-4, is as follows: GAGVSQSPRYKVTKRGQDVTLRCDPISSHATLYWYQQALGQGPEFLTYFNYEAQPDKSGLPSDRFSAERPEGSISTLTIQRTEQRDSAMYRCASSLFPGQGGEKLFFGSGTQLSVL.

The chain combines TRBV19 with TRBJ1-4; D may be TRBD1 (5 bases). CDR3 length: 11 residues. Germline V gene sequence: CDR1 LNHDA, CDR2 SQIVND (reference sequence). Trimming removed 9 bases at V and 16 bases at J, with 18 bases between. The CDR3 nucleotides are TGTGCCAGCGTCCAACGGGGACTACGGTTTTTT. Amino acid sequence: CASVQRGLRFF.

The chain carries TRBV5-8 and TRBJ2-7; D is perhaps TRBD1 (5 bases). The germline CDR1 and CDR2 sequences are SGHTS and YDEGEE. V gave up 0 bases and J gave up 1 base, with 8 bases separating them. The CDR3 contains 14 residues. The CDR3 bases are TGTGCCAGCAGCTTGGTACAGGCGTCCTACGAGCAGTACTTC. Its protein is CASSLVQASYEQYF.

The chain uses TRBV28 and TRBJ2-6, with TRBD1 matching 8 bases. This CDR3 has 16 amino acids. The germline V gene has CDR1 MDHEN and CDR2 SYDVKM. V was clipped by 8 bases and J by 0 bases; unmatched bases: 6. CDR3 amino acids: CASGGQDSSGANVLTF. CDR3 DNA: TGTGCCAGCGGGGGACAGGATAGCTCTGGGGCCAACGTCCTGACTTTC.

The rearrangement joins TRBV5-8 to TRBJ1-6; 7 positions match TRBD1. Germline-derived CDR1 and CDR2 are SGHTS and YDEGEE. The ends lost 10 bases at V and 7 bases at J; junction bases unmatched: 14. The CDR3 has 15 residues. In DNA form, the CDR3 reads TGTGCCTCCCGGACAGGCGGTTTAAGGAATTCACCCCTCCACTTT. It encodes CASRTGGLRNSPLHF.

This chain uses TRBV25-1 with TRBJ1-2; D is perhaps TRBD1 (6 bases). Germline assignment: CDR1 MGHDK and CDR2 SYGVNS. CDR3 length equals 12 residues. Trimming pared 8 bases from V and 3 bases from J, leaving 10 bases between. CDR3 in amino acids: CASGAGDYGYTF. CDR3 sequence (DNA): TGTGCCAGCGGGGCAGGGGACTATGGCTACACCTTC.

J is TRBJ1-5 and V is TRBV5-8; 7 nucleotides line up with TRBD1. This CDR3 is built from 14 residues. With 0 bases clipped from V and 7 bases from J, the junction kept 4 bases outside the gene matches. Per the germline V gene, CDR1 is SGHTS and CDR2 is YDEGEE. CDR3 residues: CASSLGQGVQPQHF. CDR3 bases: TGTGCCAGCAGCTTGGGGCAGGGGGTACAGCCCCAGCATTTT.

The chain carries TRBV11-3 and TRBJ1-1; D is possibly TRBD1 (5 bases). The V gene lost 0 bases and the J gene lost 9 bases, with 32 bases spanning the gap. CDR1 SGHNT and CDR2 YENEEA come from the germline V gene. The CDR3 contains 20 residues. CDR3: CASSLDSGWVDTSGSRQAFF. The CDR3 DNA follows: TGTGCCAGCAGCTTAGATAGTGGATGGGTGGACACATCCGGATCGAGACAAGCTTTCTTT.